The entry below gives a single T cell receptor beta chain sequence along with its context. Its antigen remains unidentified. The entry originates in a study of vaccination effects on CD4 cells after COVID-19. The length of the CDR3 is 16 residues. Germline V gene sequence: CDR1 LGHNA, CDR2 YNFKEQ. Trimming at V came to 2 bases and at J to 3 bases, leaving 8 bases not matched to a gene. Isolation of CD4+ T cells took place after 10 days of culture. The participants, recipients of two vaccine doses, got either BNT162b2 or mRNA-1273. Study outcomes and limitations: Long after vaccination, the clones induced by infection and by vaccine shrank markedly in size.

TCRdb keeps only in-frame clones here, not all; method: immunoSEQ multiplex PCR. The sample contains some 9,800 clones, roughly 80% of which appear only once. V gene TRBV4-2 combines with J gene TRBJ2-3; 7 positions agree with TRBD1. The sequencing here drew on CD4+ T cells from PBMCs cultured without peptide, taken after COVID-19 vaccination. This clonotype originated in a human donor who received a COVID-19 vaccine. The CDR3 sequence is CASSQRGGRFTDTQYF. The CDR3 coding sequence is TGTGCCAGCAGCCAAAGAGGGGGCCGCTTTACAGATACGCAGTATTTT.